The following is a T cell receptor beta chain sequence with its context. Its target is not known. After re-calling the 5' RACE reads, TCRdb lists one entry per CDR3 protein, DNA absent. The sample has some 89,000 distinct CDR3 sequences. The data are from a study of monozygotic twins with inflammatory bowel disease. Broader study findings: Part of the variability in patient repertoires may have come from differing immunosuppressive treatments. IBD-affected twins scored below their healthy co-twins in TCRbeta diversity (inverse Simpson).

The CDR3 length is 13 residues. Germline CDR1 and CDR2: SGHRS and YFSETQ. The specimen was blood. This chain connects TRBV5-1 to TRBJ1-2. This TCR was recovered from a human donor with ulcerative colitis or Crohn's disease, or a healthy co-twin of an affected twin (not recorded which). The CDR3 spells CASSFDTHGGYTF.